The present entry profiles one T cell receptor (beta chain) with its context. Both 60 Vbeta primers and 13 Jbeta primers went into the PCR. The table came from immunoSEQ multiplex PCR; TCRdb's copy has only in-frame clones and leaves some out. The sample includes under 200,000 clones, approximately 80% seen only once; the top ten take more than 2%. The sample is drawn from a study of cytomegalovirus exposure and HLA in healthy donors. At the level of the study: As an earlier analysis found, about 190 million T cells yielded around 110 million unique TCR beta sequences.

Trimming removed 5 bases at V and 4 bases at J, with 18 bases between. The CDR3 runs to 15 residues. From germline, CDR1 is SGHNT and CDR2 YYREEE (reference sequence). The receptor was derived from a man aged 45-60 years in good health and CMV-seropositive. The rearrangement joins TRBV5-4 to TRBJ2-5; D is undetermined. The sample taken for sequencing was PBMCs. The CDR3: CASSRPGIGGETQYF. The CDR3 DNA follows: TGTGCCAGCAGTAGGCCGGGTATCGGTGGAGAGACCCAGTACTTC.